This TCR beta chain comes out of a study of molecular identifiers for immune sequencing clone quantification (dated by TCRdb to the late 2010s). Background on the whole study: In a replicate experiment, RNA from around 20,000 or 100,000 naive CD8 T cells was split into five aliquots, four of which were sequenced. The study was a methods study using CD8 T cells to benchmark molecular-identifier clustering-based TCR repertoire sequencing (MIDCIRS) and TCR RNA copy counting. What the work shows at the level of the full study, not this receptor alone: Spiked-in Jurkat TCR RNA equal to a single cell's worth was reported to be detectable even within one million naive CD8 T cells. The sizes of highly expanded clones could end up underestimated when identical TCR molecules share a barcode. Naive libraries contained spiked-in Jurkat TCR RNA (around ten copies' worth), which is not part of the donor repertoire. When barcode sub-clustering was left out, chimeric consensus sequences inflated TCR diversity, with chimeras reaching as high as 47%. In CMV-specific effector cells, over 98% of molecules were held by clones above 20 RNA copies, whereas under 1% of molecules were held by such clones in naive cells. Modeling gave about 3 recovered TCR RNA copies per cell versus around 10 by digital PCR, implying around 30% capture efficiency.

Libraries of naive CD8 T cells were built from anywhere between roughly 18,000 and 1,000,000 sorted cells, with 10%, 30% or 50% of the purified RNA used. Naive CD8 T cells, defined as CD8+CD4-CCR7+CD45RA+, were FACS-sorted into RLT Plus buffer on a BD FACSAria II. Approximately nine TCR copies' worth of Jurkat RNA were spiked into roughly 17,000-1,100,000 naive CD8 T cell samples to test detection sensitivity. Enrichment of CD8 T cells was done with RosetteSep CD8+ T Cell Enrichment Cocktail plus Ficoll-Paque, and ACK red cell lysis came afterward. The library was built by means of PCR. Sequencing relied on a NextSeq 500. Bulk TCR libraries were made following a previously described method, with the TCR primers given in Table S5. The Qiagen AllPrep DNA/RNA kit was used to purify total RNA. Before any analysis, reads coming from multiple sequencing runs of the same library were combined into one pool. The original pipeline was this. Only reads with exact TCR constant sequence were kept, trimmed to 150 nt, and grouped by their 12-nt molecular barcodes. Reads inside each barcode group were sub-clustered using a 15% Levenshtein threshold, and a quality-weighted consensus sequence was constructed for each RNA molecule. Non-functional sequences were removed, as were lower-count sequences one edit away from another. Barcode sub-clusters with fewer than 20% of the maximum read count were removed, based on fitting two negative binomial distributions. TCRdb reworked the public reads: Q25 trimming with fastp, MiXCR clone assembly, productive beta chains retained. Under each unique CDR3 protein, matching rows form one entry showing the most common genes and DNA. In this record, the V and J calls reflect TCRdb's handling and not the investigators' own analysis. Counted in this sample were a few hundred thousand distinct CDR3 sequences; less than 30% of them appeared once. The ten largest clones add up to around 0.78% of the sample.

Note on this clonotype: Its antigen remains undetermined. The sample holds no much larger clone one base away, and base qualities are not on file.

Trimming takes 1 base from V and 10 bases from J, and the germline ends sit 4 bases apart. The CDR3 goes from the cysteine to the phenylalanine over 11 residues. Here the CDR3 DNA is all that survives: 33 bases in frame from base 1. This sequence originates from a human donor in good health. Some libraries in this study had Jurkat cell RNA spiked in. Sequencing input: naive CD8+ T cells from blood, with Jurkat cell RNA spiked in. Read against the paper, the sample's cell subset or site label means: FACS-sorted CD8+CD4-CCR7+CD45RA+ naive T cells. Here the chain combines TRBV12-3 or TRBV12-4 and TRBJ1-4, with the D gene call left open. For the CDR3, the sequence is CASSLGPKLFF. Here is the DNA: TGTGCCAGCAGTTTAGGACCAAAACTGTTTTTT.